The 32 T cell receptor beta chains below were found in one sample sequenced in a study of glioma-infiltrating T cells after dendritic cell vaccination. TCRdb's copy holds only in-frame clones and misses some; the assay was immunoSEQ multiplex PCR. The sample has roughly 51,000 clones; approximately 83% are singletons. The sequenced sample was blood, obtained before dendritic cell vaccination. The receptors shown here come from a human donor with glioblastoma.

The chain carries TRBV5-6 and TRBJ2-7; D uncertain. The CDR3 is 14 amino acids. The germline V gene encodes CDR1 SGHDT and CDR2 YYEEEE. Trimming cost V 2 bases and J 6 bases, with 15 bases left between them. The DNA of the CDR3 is TGTGCCAGCAGCTTACGGTCAGGTTGGTTCGAGCAGTACTTC. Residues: CASSLRSGWFEQYF.

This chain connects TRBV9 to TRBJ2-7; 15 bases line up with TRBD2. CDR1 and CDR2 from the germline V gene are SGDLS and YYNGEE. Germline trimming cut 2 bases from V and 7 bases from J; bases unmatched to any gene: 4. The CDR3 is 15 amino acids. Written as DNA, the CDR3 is TGTGCCAGCAGCGTCGGACTAGCGGGGGGGGATGAGCAGTACTTC. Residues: CASSVGLAGGDEQYF.

CDR3 DNA: TGTGCCAGCAGCAAACAGGGGGCTCCCGGAGATCAGCCCCAGCATTTT. It translates to CASSKQGAPGDQPQHF. The V call is TRBV9, the J call TRBJ1-5; 9 bases match TRBD1. This CDR3 has 16 amino acids. Germline CDR1 and CDR2: SGDLS and YYNGEE. V shed 4 bases and J 5 bases; nucleotides not matched to a gene: 10.

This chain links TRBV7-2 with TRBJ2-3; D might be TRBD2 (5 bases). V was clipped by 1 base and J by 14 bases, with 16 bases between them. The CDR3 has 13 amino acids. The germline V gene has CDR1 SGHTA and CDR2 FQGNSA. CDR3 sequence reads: CASSLGARTQRYF. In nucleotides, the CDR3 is TGTGCCAGCAGCTTAGGAGCTCGGACTCAGCGGTATTTT.

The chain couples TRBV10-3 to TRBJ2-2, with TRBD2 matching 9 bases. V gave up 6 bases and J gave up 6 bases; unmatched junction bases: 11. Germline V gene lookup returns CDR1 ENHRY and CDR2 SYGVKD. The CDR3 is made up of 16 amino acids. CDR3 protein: CAIRALAGVSSGELFF. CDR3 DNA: TGTGCCATCAGGGCACTAGCGGGCGTGTCGTCCGGGGAGCTGTTTTTT.

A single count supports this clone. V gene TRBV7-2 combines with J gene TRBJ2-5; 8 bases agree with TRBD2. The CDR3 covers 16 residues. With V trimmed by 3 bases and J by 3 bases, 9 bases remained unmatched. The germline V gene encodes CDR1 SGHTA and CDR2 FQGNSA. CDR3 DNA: TGTGCCAGCAGCTTCGGTAGAGGGCGGGGGGAAGAGACCCAGTACTTC. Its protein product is CASSFGRGRGEETQYF.

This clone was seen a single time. The CDR3 loop reads CASSYGPGVGDYGYTF. CDR3 sequence (DNA): TGTGCCAGCAGCTACGGGCCAGGGGTTGGGGACTATGGCTACACCTTC. The chain recombines TRBV7-8 with TRBJ1-2, with D possibly being TRBD1 (6 bases). This CDR3 spans 16 amino acids. Trimming cost V 4 bases and J 3 bases, with 18 bases left between them. Looked up from germline, CDR1 is SGHVS and CDR2 is FQNEAQ.

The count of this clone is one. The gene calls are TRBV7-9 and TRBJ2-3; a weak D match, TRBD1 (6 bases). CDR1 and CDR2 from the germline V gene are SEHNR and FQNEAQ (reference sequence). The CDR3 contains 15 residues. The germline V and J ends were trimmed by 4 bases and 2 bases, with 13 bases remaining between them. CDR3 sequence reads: CASSSATGLTDTQYF. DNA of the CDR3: TGTGCCAGCAGCTCGGCGACAGGCCTCACAGATACGCAGTATTTT.

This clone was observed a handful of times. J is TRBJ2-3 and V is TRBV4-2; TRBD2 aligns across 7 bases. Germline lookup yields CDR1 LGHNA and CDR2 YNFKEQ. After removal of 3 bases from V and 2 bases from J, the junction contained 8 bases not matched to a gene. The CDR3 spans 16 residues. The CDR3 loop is CASSHLTGGSTDTQYF. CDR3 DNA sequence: TGTGCCAGCAGCCACCTTACGGGGGGTTCCACAGATACGCAGTATTTT.

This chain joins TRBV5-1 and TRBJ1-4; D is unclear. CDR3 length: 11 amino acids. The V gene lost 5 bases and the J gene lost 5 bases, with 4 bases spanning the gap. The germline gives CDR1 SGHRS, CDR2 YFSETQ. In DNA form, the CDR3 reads TGCGCCAGCAGGCAGAATGAAAAACTGTTTTTT. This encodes CASRQNEKLFF.

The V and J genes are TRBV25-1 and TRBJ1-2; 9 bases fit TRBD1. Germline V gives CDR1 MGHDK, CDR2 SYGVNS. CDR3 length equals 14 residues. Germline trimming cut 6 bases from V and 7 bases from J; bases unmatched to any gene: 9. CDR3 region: CASRSTGGAGGYTF. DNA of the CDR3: TGTGCCAGCAGGTCTACAGGGGGCGCGGGTGGCTACACCTTC.

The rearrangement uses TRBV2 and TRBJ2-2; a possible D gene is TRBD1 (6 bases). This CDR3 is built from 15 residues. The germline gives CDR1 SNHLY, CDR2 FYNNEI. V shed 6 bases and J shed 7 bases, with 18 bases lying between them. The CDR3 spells CASSKTGTPDGELFF. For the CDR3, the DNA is TGTGCCAGCAGCAAGACAGGTACGCCAGACGGGGAGCTGTTTTTT.

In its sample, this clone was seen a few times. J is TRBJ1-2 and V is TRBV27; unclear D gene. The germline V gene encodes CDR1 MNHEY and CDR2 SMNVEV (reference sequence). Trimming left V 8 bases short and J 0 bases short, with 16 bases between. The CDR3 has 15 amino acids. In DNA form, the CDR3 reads TGTGCCAGCGGCCCGATACAAACCCCTAACTATGGCTACACCTTC. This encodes CASGPIQTPNYGYTF.

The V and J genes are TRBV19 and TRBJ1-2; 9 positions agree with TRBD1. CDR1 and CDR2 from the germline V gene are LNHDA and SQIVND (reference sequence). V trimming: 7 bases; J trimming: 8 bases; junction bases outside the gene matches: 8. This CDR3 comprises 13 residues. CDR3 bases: TGTGCCAGTATCTCTGGGACAGGGAGGGGCTACACCTTC. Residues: CASISGTGRGYTF.

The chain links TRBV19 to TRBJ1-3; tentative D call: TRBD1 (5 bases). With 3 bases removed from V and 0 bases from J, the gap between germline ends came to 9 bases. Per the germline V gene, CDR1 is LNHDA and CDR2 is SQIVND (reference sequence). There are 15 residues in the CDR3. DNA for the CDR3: TGTGCCAGTAGTATCGGACAAATCTCTGGAAACACCATATATTTT. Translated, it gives CASSIGQISGNTIYF. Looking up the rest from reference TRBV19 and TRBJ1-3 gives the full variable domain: DGGITQSPKYLFRKEGQNVTLSCEQNLNHDAMYWYRQDPGQGLRLIYYSQIVNDFQKGDIAEGYSVSREKKESFPLTVTSAQKNPTAFYLCASSIGQISGNTIYFGEGSWLTVV.

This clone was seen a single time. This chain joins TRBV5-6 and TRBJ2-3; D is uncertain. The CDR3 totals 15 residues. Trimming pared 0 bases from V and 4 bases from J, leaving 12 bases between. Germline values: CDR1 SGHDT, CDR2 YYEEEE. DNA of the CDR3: TGTGCCAGCAGCTTGGCAGTAGACCGGGCAGATACGCAGTATTTT. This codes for CASSLAVDRADTQYF.

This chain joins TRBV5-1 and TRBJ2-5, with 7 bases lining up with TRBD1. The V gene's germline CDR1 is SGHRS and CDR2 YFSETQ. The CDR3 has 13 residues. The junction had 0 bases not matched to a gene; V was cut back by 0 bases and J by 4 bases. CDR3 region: CASSLEGAETQYF. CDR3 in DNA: TGCGCCAGCAGCTTGGAGGGGGCAGAGACCCAGTACTTC.

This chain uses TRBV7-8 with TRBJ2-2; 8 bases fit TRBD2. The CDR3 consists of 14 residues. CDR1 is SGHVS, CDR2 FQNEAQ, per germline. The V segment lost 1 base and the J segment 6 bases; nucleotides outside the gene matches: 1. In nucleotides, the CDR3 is TGTGCCAGCAGCTTAGTGACTAGCGCCGGGGAGCTGTTTTTT. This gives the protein CASSLVTSAGELFF.

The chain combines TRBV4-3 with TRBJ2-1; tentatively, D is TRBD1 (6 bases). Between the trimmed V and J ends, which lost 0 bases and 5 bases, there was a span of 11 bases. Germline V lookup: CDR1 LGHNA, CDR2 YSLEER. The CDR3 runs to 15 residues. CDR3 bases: TGCGCCAGCAGCCAAGATCGTGGGACACACAATGAGCAGTTCTTC. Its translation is CASSQDRGTHNEQFF.

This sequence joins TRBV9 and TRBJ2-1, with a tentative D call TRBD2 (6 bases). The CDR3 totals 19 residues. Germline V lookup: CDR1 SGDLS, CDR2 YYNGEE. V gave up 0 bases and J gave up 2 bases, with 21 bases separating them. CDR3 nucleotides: TGTGCCAGCAGCGTAGGCATGGGAGGAGGGCCGGGCGCCTACAATGAGCAGTTCTTC. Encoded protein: CASSVGMGGGPGAYNEQFF.

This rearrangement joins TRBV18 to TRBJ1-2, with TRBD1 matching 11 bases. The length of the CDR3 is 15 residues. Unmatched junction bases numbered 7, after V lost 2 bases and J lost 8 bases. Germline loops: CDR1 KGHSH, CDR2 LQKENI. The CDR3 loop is CASSPYGQGAIGYTF. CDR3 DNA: TGTGCCAGCTCACCATATGGACAGGGGGCGATAGGCTACACCTTC. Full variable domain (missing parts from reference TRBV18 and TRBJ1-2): NAGVMQNPRHLVRRRGQEARLRCSPMKGHSHVYWYRQLPEEGLKFMVYLQKENIIDESGMPKERFSAEFPKEGPSILRIQQVVRGDSAAYFCASSPYGQGAIGYTFGSGTRLTVV.

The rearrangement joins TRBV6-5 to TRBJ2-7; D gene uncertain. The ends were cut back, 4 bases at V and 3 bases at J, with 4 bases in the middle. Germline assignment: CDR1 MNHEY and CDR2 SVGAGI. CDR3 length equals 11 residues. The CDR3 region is CASSSVYEQYF. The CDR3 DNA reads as TGTGCCAGCAGTTCAGTCTACGAGCAGTACTTC.

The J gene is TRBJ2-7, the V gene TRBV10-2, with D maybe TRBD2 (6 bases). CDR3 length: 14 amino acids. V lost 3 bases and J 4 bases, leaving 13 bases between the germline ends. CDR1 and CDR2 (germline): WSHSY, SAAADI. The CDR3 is CASSDPGRGYEQYF. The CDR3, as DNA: TGCGCCAGCAGTGACCCCGGGAGAGGTTACGAGCAGTACTTC.

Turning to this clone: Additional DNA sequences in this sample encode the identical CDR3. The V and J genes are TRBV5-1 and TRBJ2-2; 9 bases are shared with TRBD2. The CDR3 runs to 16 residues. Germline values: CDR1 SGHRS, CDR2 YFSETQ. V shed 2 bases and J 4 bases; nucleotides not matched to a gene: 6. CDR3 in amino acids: CASSFVAGDATGELFF. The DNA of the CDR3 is TGCGCCAGCAGCTTCGTAGCGGGAGATGCCACCGGGGAGCTGTTTTTT.

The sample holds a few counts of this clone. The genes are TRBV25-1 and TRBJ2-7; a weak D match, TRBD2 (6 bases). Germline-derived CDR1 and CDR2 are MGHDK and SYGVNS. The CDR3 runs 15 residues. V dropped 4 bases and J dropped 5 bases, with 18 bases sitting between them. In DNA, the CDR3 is TGTGCCAGCAGTGCCCCGACTAGGTGGGCTAACGAGCAGTACTTC. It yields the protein CASSAPTRWANEQYF.

CDR3 sequence (DNA): TGTGCCAGCAGCCCCTTCGAGACAGGGATCGACTATGGCTACACCTTC. It codes for CASSPFETGIDYGYTF. The chain joins TRBV7-9 to TRBJ1-2, with 7 bases aligning to TRBD1. Germline V gives CDR1 SEHNR, CDR2 FQNEAQ (reference sequence). The junction had 12 bases not matched to a gene; V was cut back by 5 bases and J by 3 bases. There are 16 residues in the CDR3.

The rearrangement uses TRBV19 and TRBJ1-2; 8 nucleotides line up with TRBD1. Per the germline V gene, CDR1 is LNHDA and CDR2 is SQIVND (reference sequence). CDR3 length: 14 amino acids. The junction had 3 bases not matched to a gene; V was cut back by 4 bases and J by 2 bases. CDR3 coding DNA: TGTGCCAGTAGTAGTTCAGGGGGCAACTATGGCTACACCTTC. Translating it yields CASSSSGGNYGYTF.

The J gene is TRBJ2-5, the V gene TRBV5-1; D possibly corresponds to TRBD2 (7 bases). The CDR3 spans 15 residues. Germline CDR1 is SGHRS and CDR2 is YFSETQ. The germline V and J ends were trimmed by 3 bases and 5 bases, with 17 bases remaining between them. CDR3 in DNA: TGCGCCAGCAGCTCGGGGGGCGCAGCGTCCGAGACCCAGTACTTC. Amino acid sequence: CASSSGGAASETQYF.

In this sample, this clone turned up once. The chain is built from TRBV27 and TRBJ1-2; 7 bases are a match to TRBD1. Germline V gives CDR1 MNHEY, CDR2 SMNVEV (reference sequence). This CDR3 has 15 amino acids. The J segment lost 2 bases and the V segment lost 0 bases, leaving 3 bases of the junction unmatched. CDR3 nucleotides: TGTGCCAGCAGTTTATCCCGACAGGGAAACTATGGCTACACCTTC. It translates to CASSLSRQGNYGYTF.

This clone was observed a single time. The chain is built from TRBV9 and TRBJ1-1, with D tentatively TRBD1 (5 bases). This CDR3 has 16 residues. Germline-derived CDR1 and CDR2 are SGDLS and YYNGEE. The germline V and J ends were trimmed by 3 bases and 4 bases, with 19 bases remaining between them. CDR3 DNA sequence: TGTGCCAGCAGCGCGCTTCCTCGGTCAAGGGGCACTGAAGCTTTCTTT. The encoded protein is CASSALPRSRGTEAFF.

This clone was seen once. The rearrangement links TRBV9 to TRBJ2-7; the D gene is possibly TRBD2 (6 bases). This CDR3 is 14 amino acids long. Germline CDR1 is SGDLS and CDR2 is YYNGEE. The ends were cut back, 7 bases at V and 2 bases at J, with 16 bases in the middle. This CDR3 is CASAGGTPPYEQYF. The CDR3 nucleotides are TGTGCCAGCGCGGGCGGGACGCCGCCCTACGAGCAGTACTTC.

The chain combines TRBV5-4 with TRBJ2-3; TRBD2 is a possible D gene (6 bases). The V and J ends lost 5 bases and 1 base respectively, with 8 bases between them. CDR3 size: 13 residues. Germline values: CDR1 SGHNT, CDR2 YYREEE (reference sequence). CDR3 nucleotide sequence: TGTGCCAGCAGTGGCGGGGGCACAGATACGCAGTATTTT. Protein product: CASSGGGTDTQYF.